Listed below are T cell receptor beta chains from one sample, sequenced in a study of regulatory T cells in long-lasting Graves disease. Each CDR3 protein gets one entry after TCRdb re-called the multiplex PCR reads with MiXCR. The data contain approximately 400,000 distinct CDR3 sequences, 15% of them singletons. The same specimen was also included in a second study, on T cells in Graves' hyperthyroidism and ophthalmopathy.

The material was peripheral blood mononuclear cells (PBMCs), obtained at new diagnosis, from a patient treated with antithyroid drugs. These receptors all come from a woman aged 30 to 39 with Graves disease. The CDR3 runs from the conserved cysteine through the conserved F or W. Fields, in order: D gene, clone size, J gene, V gene, CDR3 protein, CDR3 DNA. A D gene is named only where the DNA matches it firmly. Clone size appears in some rows only: once, few, many, or a class for an expanded clone.

- | many | TRBJ1-1 | TRBV4-1 | CASSQVPENTEAFF | TGCGCCAGCAGCCAAGTCCCAGAGAACACTGAAGCTTTCTTT
- | few | TRBJ2-2 | TRBV11-3 | CARSLVAYTGELFF | TGTGCCCGCAGCTTAGTGGCGTACACCGGGGAGCTGTTTTTT
- | many | TRBJ1-1 | TRBV6-6 | CASSYSLGREAFF | TGTGCCAGCAGTTACTCGTTGGGGAGGGAAGCTTTCTTT
- | many | TRBJ2-5 | TRBV18 | CASSPSGWETQYF | TGTGCCAGCTCACCGTCTGGGTGGGAGACCCAGTACTTC
TRBD2 | many | TRBJ2-5 | TRBV6-1 | CASSSGRITETQYF | TGTGCCAGCAGCAGCGGGAGAATAACAGAGACCCAGTACTTC
- | many | TRBJ2-1 | TRBV7-3 | CASSLRSSSEQFF | TGTGCCAGCAGCTTACGTAGCTCAAGTGAGCAGTTCTTC
TRBD2 | few | TRBJ2-7 | TRBV19 | CASSITAGVFEQYF | TGTGCCAGTAGTATAACAGCGGGAGTCTTCGAGCAGTACTTC
- | many | TRBJ2-3 | TRBV7-9 | CASSLMGFTDTQYF | TGTGCCAGCAGCTTAATGGGGTTTACAGATACGCAGTATTTT
TRBD2 | - | TRBJ2-7 | TRBV6-1 | CASSDTGTSGRASYEQYF | TGTGCCAGCAGTGACACCGGGACTAGCGGGAGAGCGTCATACGAGCAGTACTTC
TRBD2 | many | TRBJ2-3 | TRBV10-3 | CAISESSGRRADTQYF | TGTGCCATCAGTGAGTCTAGCGGGAGGCGGGCAGATACGCAGTATTTT
- | - | TRBJ2-7 | TRBV30 | CAWALKVEQYF | TGTGCCTGGGCCCTAAAGGTCGAGCAGTACTTC
TRBD1 | many | TRBJ2-7 | TRBV12-3/TRBV12-4 | CASSLGDRVSRGQYF | TGTGCCAGCAGTTTAGGGGACAGGGTCTCCCGCGGGCAGTACTTC
TRBD2 | - | TRBJ2-1 | TRBV7-2 | CASSLASGTPREGNEQFF | TGTGCCAGCAGCTTAGCGTCGGGCACCCCGCGGGAGGGCAATGAGCAGTTCTTC
- | - | TRBJ1-5 | TRBV19 | CASSIYSHQPQHF | TGTGCCAGTAGTATTTACAGTCATCAGCCCCAGCATTTT
- | few | TRBJ1-4 | TRBV28 | CASSFDSNEKLFF | TGTGCCAGCAGTTTTGACAGCAATGAAAAACTGTTTTTT
TRBD2 | few | TRBJ2-1 | TRBV9 | CASSPYGLAGPGKFF | TGTGCCAGCAGCCCCTACGGACTAGCGGGCCCCGGGAAGTTCTTC
TRBD2 | - | TRBJ2-3 | TRBV10-3 | CAISRLAGGSTDTQYF | TGTGCCATCAGTCGACTAGCGGGAGGCTCCACAGATACGCAGTATTTT
TRBD2 | - | TRBJ2-1 | TRBV4-2 | CASSQGTSGSFFF | TGTGCCAGCAGCCAGGGGACTAGCGGGAGTTTCTTCTTC
- | many | TRBJ2-7 | TRBV3-1 | CASSQAAGSTYEQYF | TGTGCCAGCAGCCAAGCAGCAGGATCCACCTACGAGCAGTACTTC
- | - | TRBJ1-2 | TRBV11-2 | CASSQPRVGGGYTF | TGTGCCAGCAGCCAGCCCAGGGTGGGAGGCGGCTACACCTTC
- | many | TRBJ2-7 | TRBV2 | CASKRDIPYEQYF | TGTGCCAGCAAAAGGGATATCCCCTACGAGCAGTACTTC
TRBD1 | many | TRBJ2-1 | TRBV4-1 | CASTEGQGYNEQFF | TGCGCCAGCACGGAGGGACAGGGCTACAATGAGCAGTTCTTC
TRBD1 | many | TRBJ2-7 | TRBV2 | CATRGDRGAYEQYF | TGTGCCACGAGGGGGGACAGGGGGGCGTACGAGCAGTACTTC
TRBD1 | - | TRBJ1-5 | TRBV19 | CASSNIDRGGNQPQHF | TGTGCCAGTAGTAACATCGACAGGGGTGGCAATCAGCCCCAGCATTTT
- | many | TRBJ2-1 | TRBV3-1 | CASSQDLGPWEQFF | TGTGCCAGCAGCCAAGATCTAGGGCCCTGGGAGCAGTTCTTC
- | - | TRBJ1-2 | TRBV12-3/TRBV12-4 | CASSDTLGNYGYTF | TGTGCCAGCAGTGACACCCTTGGGAACTATGGCTACACCTTC
TRBD2 | - | TRBJ2-4 | TRBV24-1 | CATSDTSGRGNIQYF | TGTGCCACCAGTGATACTAGCGGGAGGGGAAACATTCAGTACTTC
TRBD2 | few | TRBJ2-1 | TRBV20-1 | CSARDRVRREGSYNEQFF | TGCAGTGCTAGAGATCGGGTTAGGCGGGAGGGCTCCTACAATGAGCAGTTCTTC
- | many | TRBJ1-1 | TRBV5-1 | CASSWSRDTNTEAFF | TGTGCCAGCAGCTGGTCCCGGGACACGAACACTGAAGCTTTCTTT
- | many | TRBJ2-3 | TRBV20-1 | CSARVPGEGARPDTQYF | TGCAGTGCTAGAGTCCCGGGGGAGGGGGCCCGTCCAGATACGCAGTATTTT
TRBD2 | many | TRBJ2-7 | TRBV12-3/TRBV12-4 | CASSFVIAGGRYEQYF | TGTGCCAGCAGTTTCGTCATAGCGGGAGGGCGCTACGAGCAGTACTTC
TRBD2 | - | TRBJ2-1 | TRBV5-6 | CASSQLRLADYNEQFF | TGTGCCAGCAGCCAATTACGACTAGCAGACTACAATGAGCAGTTCTTC
TRBD2 | - | TRBJ2-1 | TRBV12-3/TRBV12-4 | CAGSWRTSGSEEQFF | TGTGCCGGCAGTTGGAGGACTAGCGGGAGTGAGGAGCAGTTCTTC
- | few | TRBJ2-3 | TRBV12-3/TRBV12-4 | CASRIGGIGDTQYF | TGTGCCAGCAGAATAGGCGGGATCGGCGATACGCAGTATTTT
- | few | TRBJ1-3 | TRBV7-9 | CASSAAVDSGNTIYF | TGTGCCAGCAGCGCCGCCGTCGACTCTGGAAACACCATATATTTT
- | many | TRBJ1-2 | TRBV5-1 | CASSLSAKTEYGYTF | TGCGCCAGCAGCTTGTCGGCGAAGACTGAGTATGGCTACACCTTC
- | many | TRBJ2-1 | TRBV11-3 | CASSQLTGKGYNEQFF | TGTGCCAGCAGCCAACTTACAGGGAAGGGCTACAATGAGCAGTTCTTC
- | few | TRBJ2-2 | TRBV7-9 | CASSLGATGTGELFF | TGTGCCAGCAGCTTGGGGGCCACGGGGACCGGGGAGCTGTTTTTT
- | few | TRBJ1-1 | TRBV10-3 | CAISELGNTEAFF | TGTGCCATCAGTGAGTTGGGGAACACTGAAGCTTTCTTT
TRBD1 | few | TRBJ1-2 | TRBV6-5 | CASSYSGTGANGYTF | TGTGCCAGCAGTTACTCCGGGACAGGGGCAAATGGCTACACCTTC
- | many | TRBJ2-3 | TRBV7-3 | CASSPQSSGGWTEQNTQYF | TGTGCCAGCAGCCCCCAGAGCTCAGGCGGATGGACGGAACAAAATACGCAGTATTTT
TRBD1 | many | TRBJ1-5 | TRBV6-2/TRBV6-3 | CASSRGGGEPQHF | TGTGCCAGCAGCAGGGGGGGGGGGGAGCCCCAGCATTTT
TRBD1 | many | TRBJ1-1 | TRBV19 | CASLGTGTNTEAFF | TGTGCCAGTCTTGGGACAGGGACGAACACTGAAGCTTTCTTT
TRBD1 | many | TRBJ2-1 | TRBV24-1 | CATSDPWDRVNEQFF | TGTGCCACCAGCGATCCGTGGGACAGGGTAAATGAGCAGTTCTTC
TRBD2 | many | TRBJ2-5 | TRBV2 | CAIPTGLAGEAGETQYF | TGTGCCATCCCAACTGGACTAGCGGGAGAGGCTGGAGAGACCCAGTACTTC
TRBD2 | many | TRBJ2-1 | TRBV12-5 | CASGSPGSGIVTSSYNEQFF | TGTGCTAGTGGTTCCCCGGGTAGCGGGATCGTTACTAGCTCCTACAATGAGCAGTTCTTC
- | - | TRBJ1-3 | TRBV18 | CVSSQTAHSSGNTIYF | TGTGTCAGCTCACAGACAGCTCACTCCTCTGGAAACACCATATATTTT
- | few | TRBJ2-5 | TRBV7-9 | CASSPPRDFSETQYF | TGTGCCAGCAGCCCCCCCCGGGATTTTTCGGAGACCCAGTACTTC
TRBD2 | many | TRBJ2-1 | TRBV9 | CASSAGLAGNEQFF | TGTGCCAGCAGCGCGGGACTAGCGGGCAATGAGCAGTTCTTC
TRBD2 | - | TRBJ2-3 | TRBV7-6 | CASSSAGGKTDTQYF | TGTGCCAGCAGCTCAGCGGGAGGTAAAACAGATACGCAGTATTTT
- | few | TRBJ2-1 | TRBV24-1 | CATSDLRSGPRTNEQFF | TGTGCCACCAGTGATTTGCGTTCGGGGCCTCGGACCAATGAGCAGTTCTTC
- | many | TRBJ2-2 | TRBV7-8 | CATTGPRTPGELFF | TGTGCCACCACCGGGCCCCGAACGCCCGGGGAGCTGTTTTTT